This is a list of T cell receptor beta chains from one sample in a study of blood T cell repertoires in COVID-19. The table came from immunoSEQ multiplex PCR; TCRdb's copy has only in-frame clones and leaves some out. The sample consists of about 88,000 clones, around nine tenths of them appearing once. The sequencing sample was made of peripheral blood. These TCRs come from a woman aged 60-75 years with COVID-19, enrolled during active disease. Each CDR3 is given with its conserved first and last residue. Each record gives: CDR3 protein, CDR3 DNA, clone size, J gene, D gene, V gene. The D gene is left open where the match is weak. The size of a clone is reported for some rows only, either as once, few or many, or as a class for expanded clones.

CASSLNEKLFF,TGTGCCAGCAGCCTGAATGAAAAACTGTTTTTT,NA,TRBJ1-4,NA,TRBV2
CASSTSTGGAYTQYF,TGTGCCAGCAGCACCTCTACCGGGGGGGCGTATACGCAGTATTTT,NA,TRBJ2-3,TRBD2,TRBV9
CASSLDGSRGTQYF,TGCGCCAGCAGCTTGGATGGCTCCCGGGGGACCCAGTACTTC,NA,TRBJ2-5,NA,TRBV5-1
CASSPLVQGHEQFF,TGTGCCAGCTCACCATTAGTGCAGGGCCATGAGCAGTTCTTC,NA,TRBJ2-1,NA,TRBV18
CAWTPGQGSYEQYF,TGTGCCTGGACCCCAGGACAGGGTTCCTACGAGCAGTACTTC,once,TRBJ2-7,TRBD1,TRBV30
CASSQDTGGVWGYTF,TGTGCCAGCAGCCAAGATACAGGGGGAGTGTGGGGCTACACCTTC,NA,TRBJ1-2,TRBD1,TRBV14
CASSVSRGNEKLFF,TGTGCCAGCAGCGTATCGCGAGGAAACGAAAAACTGTTTTTT,NA,TRBJ1-4,NA,TRBV9
CASTPLRVNQPQHF,TGTGCCAGCACCCCTCTCAGGGTGAATCAGCCCCAGCATTTT,NA,TRBJ1-5,NA,TRBV28
CASSLPRGGTDTQYF,TGTGCCAGCAGTCTCCCTCGGGGGGGCACAGATACGCAGTATTTT,NA,TRBJ2-3,TRBD2,TRBV6-2/TRBV6-3
CASSLEGGLADLHF,TGCGCCAGCAGCTTGGAGGGGGGGCTGGCGGACCTCCACTTT,NA,TRBJ1-6,NA,TRBV5-1
CASSGILIGQSFESPLHF,TGTGCCAGCAGTGGTATTTTGATAGGACAGTCCTTTGAGTCACCCCTCCACTTT,NA,TRBJ1-6,NA,TRBV6-1
CASSGGPSTDTQYF,TGCGCCAGCAGCGGGGGGCCTAGCACAGATACGCAGTATTTT,NA,TRBJ2-3,NA,TRBV10-1
CASRVTGTGNNEQFF,TGTGCCAGCAGGGTGACCGGGACAGGGAACAATGAGCAGTTCTTC,NA,TRBJ2-1,TRBD1,TRBV6-5
CASSWRPGQGSYEQYF,TGTGCCAGCAGCTGGCGACCGGGACAGGGGTCCTACGAGCAGTACTTC,NA,TRBJ2-7,TRBD1,TRBV5-8
CASSRDSSPYGYTF,TGTGCCAGCAGCCGCGACAGTTCCCCTTATGGCTACACCTTC,once,TRBJ1-2,NA,TRBV11-1
CASRSGSGGYNEQFF,TGTGCCAGCAGGAGTGGTAGCGGGGGGTACAATGAGCAGTTCTTC,NA,TRBJ2-1,TRBD2,TRBV6-5
CASSLVTGGSLDTEAFF,TGTGCCAGCAGCTTGGTCACAGGGGGCTCCCTGGACACTGAAGCTTTCTTT,NA,TRBJ1-1,TRBD1,TRBV5-8
CASSYGQEGYGYTF,TGTGCCAGCAGTTACGGGCAGGAGGGCTATGGCTACACCTTC,NA,TRBJ1-2,NA,TRBV6-5
CASRSSQRGGAEGYTF,TGCGCCAGCAGGTCTTCGCAGCGGGGGGGAGCGGAAGGCTACACCTTC,NA,TRBJ1-2,NA,TRBV5-1
CASSYSGNRWGGAYNEQFF,TGTGCCAGCAGTTACAGCGGTAATCGTTGGGGTGGGGCCTACAATGAGCAGTTCTTC,NA,TRBJ2-1,NA,TRBV7-3
CATSDLGGYEQFF,TGTGCCACCAGTGATTTGGGGGGCTATGAGCAGTTCTTC,NA,TRBJ2-1,NA,TRBV24-1
CASSPRVYNEQFF,TGTGCCAGCAGCCCACGGGTCTACAATGAGCAGTTCTTC,NA,TRBJ2-1,NA,TRBV9
CASSLQPSNTEAFF,TGTGCCAGCAGCTTACAGCCCTCGAACACTGAAGCTTTCTTT,few,TRBJ1-1,NA,TRBV6-5
CASSSFQEYEQYF,TGTGCCAGCAGTTCATTTCAAGAGTACGAGCAGTACTTC,NA,TRBJ2-7,NA,TRBV27
CASSQLLETQYF,TGTGCCAGCAGCCAACTGTTGGAGACCCAGTACTTC,NA,TRBJ2-5,NA,TRBV3-1/TRBV3-2
CASRVGTDTGELFF,TGTGCCAGCAGAGTCGGGACAGACACCGGGGAGCTGTTTTTT,NA,TRBJ2-2,TRBD1,TRBV28
CASSQAPGPPGELFF,TGTGCCAGCAGCCAGGCCCCAGGGCCTCCCGGGGAGCTGTTTTTT,NA,TRBJ2-2,NA,TRBV3-1/TRBV3-2
CASRTVGLNTEAFF,TGTGCCAGCAGGACAGTAGGGCTGAACACTGAAGCTTTCTTT,NA,TRBJ1-1,NA,TRBV6-5
CASSINSGELFF,TGTGCCAGCAGCATAAATTCCGGGGAGCTGTTTTTT,NA,TRBJ2-2,NA,TRBV11-1
CASAVGQMNTEAFF,TGTGCCAGCGCCGTTGGCCAGATGAACACTGAAGCTTTCTTT,NA,TRBJ1-1,NA,TRBV19
CASSLGRYEQYF,TGTGCCAGCAGCTTAGGGAGATACGAGCAGTACTTC,NA,TRBJ2-7,NA,TRBV5-8
CASSLGTGVLDEQYF,TGTGCCAGCAGCTTGGGGACAGGGGTACTCGACGAGCAGTACTTC,NA,TRBJ2-7,TRBD1,TRBV7-9
CASSQDSRSPFF,TGCGCCAGCAGCCAAGATTCCAGGTCTCCTTTCTTT,NA,TRBJ1-1,NA,TRBV4-1
CASSLKASRGLNTEAFF,TGTGCCAGCAGCTTAAAGGCGTCCAGGGGGCTGAACACTGAAGCTTTCTTT,NA,TRBJ1-1,TRBD1,TRBV7-9
CASSLGTGGFNEQFF,TGTGCCAGCAGTTTGGGGACAGGGGGATTCAATGAGCAGTTCTTC,NA,TRBJ2-1,TRBD1,TRBV6-5
CASSLALQSTLHF,TGTGCCAGCAGCTTAGCGTTGCAGTCCACCCTCCACTTT,NA,TRBJ1-6,NA,TRBV7-8
CASKRQGRNNEQFF,TGTGCCAGCAAAAGACAGGGAAGAAACAATGAGCAGTTCTTC,NA,TRBJ2-1,TRBD1,TRBV25-1
CASSLGGTGEETQYF,TGCGCCAGCAGCTTGGGTGGGACAGGGGAAGAGACCCAGTACTTC,NA,TRBJ2-5,TRBD1,TRBV5-1
CASSKMKGTGGAYNSPLHF,TGTGCCAGCAGCAAAATGAAAGGGACAGGGGGCGCCTATAATTCACCCCTCCACTTT,NA,TRBJ1-6,NA,TRBV21-1
CASSPQRGQAGNTIYF,TGTGCCAGCAGCCCTCAGCGGGGACAAGCTGGAAACACCATATATTTT,NA,TRBJ1-3,NA,TRBV7-9
CASSLEIEYEQYF,TGTGCCAGCAGCTTAGAGATTGAGTACGAGCAGTACTTC,NA,TRBJ2-7,NA,TRBV7-6
CASSLDFTDPGLTNYGYTF,TGTGCCAGCAGCTTGGACTTTACTGACCCTGGGCTGACCAACTATGGCTACACCTTC,NA,TRBJ1-2,NA,TRBV5-5
CASSRGLAGGYEQYF,TGCGCCAGCAGCCGGGGACTAGCGGGGGGATACGAGCAGTACTTC,NA,TRBJ2-7,TRBD2,TRBV4-1
CASSQGGVLLQETQYF,TGTGCCAGCAGCCAGGGGGGGGTGCTACTCCAAGAGACCCAGTACTTC,NA,TRBJ2-5,NA,TRBV7-8
CASGFSGGTQDTGELFF,TGTGCCAGCGGGTTTTCCGGAGGTACCCAGGACACCGGGGAGCTGTTTTTT,once,TRBJ2-2,NA,TRBV27
CASSSGQGYTEAFF,TGTGCCAGCAGCTCGGGACAGGGGTACACTGAAGCTTTCTTT,once,TRBJ1-1,TRBD1,TRBV7-8
CASSRPGKNTEAFF,TGTGCCAGCAGCCGGCCAGGTAAGAACACTGAAGCTTTCTTT,NA,TRBJ1-1,NA,TRBV3-1/TRBV3-2
CASSIVGPPGVPHF,TGTGCCAGTAGTATAGTTGGCCCGCCAGGTGTTCCGCATTTT,NA,TRBJ1-5,NA,TRBV19
CASSRQTAGNQETQYF,TGTGCCAGTAGTAGGCAGACAGCGGGGAACCAAGAGACCCAGTACTTC,NA,TRBJ2-5,TRBD2,TRBV19
CASSLVGLAGASDTQYF,TGTGCCAGCAGCTTAGTCGGGCTAGCGGGGGCATCAGATACGCAGTATTTT,NA,TRBJ2-3,TRBD2,TRBV7-2
CASSRRTSGGREQYF,TGTGCCAGCAGCAGACGGACTAGCGGGGGGCGGGAGCAGTACTTC,NA,TRBJ2-7,TRBD2,TRBV3-1/TRBV3-2
CASSLRQTDTEAFF,TGTGCCAGCAGCTTGCGGCAGACCGACACTGAAGCTTTCTTT,NA,TRBJ1-1,NA,TRBV7-9
CASSQDGEGLNYGYTF,TGTGCCAGCAGCCAAGATGGGGAGGGACTGAACTATGGCTACACCTTC,NA,TRBJ1-2,NA,TRBV3-1/TRBV3-2
CASSPGTGAYEQYF,TGTGCCAGCAGTCCAGGGACGGGGGCCTACGAGCAGTACTTC,NA,TRBJ2-7,NA,TRBV11-2
CASSLGRQGRPNNYGYTF,TGCGCCAGCAGCTTGGGACGACAGGGCCGCCCTAATAATTATGGCTACACCTTC,NA,TRBJ1-2,TRBD1,TRBV5-1
CAWSTLAGGRETQYF,TGTGCCTGGAGTACCTTAGCGGGGGGGCGAGAGACCCAGTACTTC,NA,TRBJ2-5,TRBD2,TRBV30
CASHSGQTYEQYF,TGTGCCAGCCACTCAGGACAGACCTACGAGCAGTACTTC,NA,TRBJ2-7,NA,TRBV27